This entry is about one T cell receptor beta chain. Its antigen is as yet unknown. The source of the sample is a study of OX40 agonist ivuxolimab in advanced cancers. Study at large: A mean age of about 59 years, range about 20 to 85, was recorded, and 70% to 85% were male. General study results and limits: Dosing at 0.1 to 3.0 mg/kg was accompanied by clonal expansion of CD4+ and CD8+ blood T cells by week 6.

TCRdb's table, derived via immunoSEQ multiplex PCR, lists solely in-frame clones and lacks some. The sample has 66,000 or so clones, around 84% seen once; the top ten hold roughly 3.9%. The sequenced sample was CD4+ or CD8+ T cells sorted from blood, obtained in a trial of the OX40 agonist ivuxolimab. The source of this sequence is an adult with an advanced solid tumor such as melanoma, head and neck, liver or kidney cancer.

CDR3 residues: CASSSGMGGYTF. The CDR3 DNA follows: TGTGCCAGCTCGTCAGGGATGGGCGGCTACACCTTC. The J gene is TRBJ1-2, the V gene TRBV27, with a weak D call TRBD1 (5 bases). Germline V gives CDR1 MNHEY, CDR2 SMNVEV (reference sequence). Trimming removed 8 bases from V and 8 bases from J, with 15 bases in between. This CDR3 region has 12 residues.